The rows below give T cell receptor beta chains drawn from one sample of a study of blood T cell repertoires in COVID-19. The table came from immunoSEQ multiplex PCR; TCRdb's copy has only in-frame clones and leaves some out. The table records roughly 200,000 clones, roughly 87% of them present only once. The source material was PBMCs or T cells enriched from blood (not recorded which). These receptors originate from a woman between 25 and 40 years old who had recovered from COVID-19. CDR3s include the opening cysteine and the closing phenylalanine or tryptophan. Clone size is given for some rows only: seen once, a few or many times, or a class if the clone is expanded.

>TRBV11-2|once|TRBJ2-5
CASSLPRGGSGRTAETQYF
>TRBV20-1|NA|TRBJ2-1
CSAREQHEQFF
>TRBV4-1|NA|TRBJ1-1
CASSQVTMNTEAFF
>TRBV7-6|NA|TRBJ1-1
CASSRWKLEISTEAFF
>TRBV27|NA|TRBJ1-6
CASSRRELQSPLHF
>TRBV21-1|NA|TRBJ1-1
CASSTGIPIEAFF
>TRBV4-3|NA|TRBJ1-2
CASSQVGNAYGYTF
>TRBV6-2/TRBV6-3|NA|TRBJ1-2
CASSWDRGPLGYTF
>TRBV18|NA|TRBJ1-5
CASSGNHRGQPQHF
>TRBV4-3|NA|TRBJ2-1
CASSQVPRGTGGTKQFF
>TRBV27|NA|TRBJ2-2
CASSLLGSVDTGELFF
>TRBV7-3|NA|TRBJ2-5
CASSFHRGRAETQYF
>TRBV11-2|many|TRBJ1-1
CASSLAGGRRNTEAFF
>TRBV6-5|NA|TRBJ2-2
CASRSGTDYTGELFF
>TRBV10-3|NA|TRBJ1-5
CAISDRVGNQPQHF
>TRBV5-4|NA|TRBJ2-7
CASSLRLAGDEQYF
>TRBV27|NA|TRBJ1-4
CASSPGQGPTNEKLFF
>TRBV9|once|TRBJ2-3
CASSVVLGGTDTQYF
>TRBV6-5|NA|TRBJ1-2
CASTNAGGTFYGYTF
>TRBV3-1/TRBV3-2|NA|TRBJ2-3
CASSHSWRGGLGDTQYF
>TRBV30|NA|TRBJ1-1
CAWSGTPNEAFF
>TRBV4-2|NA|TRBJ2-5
CASSQDYEGQETQYF
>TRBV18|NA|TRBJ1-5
CASSPDRGNQPQHF
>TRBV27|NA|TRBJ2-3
CASTPEGTGYYHTQYF
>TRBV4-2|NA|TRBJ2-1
CASSQESRLAGANPYNEQFF